The rows below give T cell receptor beta chains drawn from one sample of a study of radiotherapy plus CTLA-4 blockade in lung cancer. Data came from immunoSEQ multiplex PCR; TCRdb stores just in-frame clones and leaves some out. Among 45,000 to 60,000 clones listed, roughly 83% were seen once. This sample comprised peripheral blood, obtained from a patient treated with radiotherapy plus ipilimumab. The receptor source for this set is a human donor with non-small cell lung cancer who had a complete response to radiotherapy plus ipilimumab. Each CDR3 is given with its conserved first and last residue. The order of the fields is V gene, clone size, J gene, D gene, CDR3 DNA, CDR3 protein. A D gene is named only where the DNA matches it firmly. Clone size is shown for a subset of rows, as once, few, many or a class of expanded clone.

TRBV7-2	-	TRBJ1-4	-	TGTGCCAGCAGCTTACCAGGGACAACTAATGAAAAACTGTTTTTT	CASSLPGTTNEKLFF
TRBV21-1	-	TRBJ1-5	-	TGTGCCAGCAGCAAAGAGGTTCGGAGGGGTCAGCCCCAGCATTTT	CASSKEVRRGQPQHF
TRBV6-1	-	TRBJ1-5	-	TGTGCCAGCAGTGAACAGGGACAACGCAATCAGCCCCAGCATTTT	CASSEQGQRNQPQHF
TRBV6-1	-	TRBJ2-7	TRBD1	TGTGCCAGCAGAAAGACGGGACAGGGGACCTACGAGCAGTACTTC	CASRKTGQGTYEQYF
TRBV4-2	-	TRBJ2-5	TRBD2	TGTGCCAGCAGCCAAGAGGTTAGCGGGCTTGTGACCCAGTACTTC	CASSQEVSGLVTQYF
TRBV30	-	TRBJ1-1	-	TGTGCCTGGAGAACCTTCCGGACGGATCCGGGGGCTTTCTTT	CAWRTFRTDPGAFF
TRBV15	-	TRBJ1-5	-	TGTGCCACCAGCAGAGATCGTAGAACAGGGATTCGTTTTAGCAATCAGCCCCAGCATTTT	CATSRDRRTGIRFSNQPQHF
TRBV7-2	-	TRBJ2-1	TRBD2	TGTGCCAGCAGCTACACAAGCGGGAGGGTCTTGAATGAGCAGTTCTTC	CASSYTSGRVLNEQFF
TRBV27	-	TRBJ2-1	-	TGTGCCAGCACGACCGCGGTCCATGAGCAGTTCTTC	CASTTAVHEQFF
TRBV18	-	TRBJ2-7	-	TGTGCCAGCTCACCAGCGAACCTGAAACAGGGAGCCTACGAGCAGTACTTC	CASSPANLKQGAYEQYF
TRBV27	-	TRBJ1-2	TRBD1	TGTGCCAGCACCCAGGGCGGGGACAGGGGTTTCGGCTACACCTTC	CASTQGGDRGFGYTF
TRBV6-1	-	TRBJ2-5	-	TGTGCCAGCAGTGGGGGCTTTGCGTTGCGGGAGACCCAGTACTTC	CASSGGFALRETQYF
TRBV4-1	few	TRBJ2-7	-	TGCGCCAGCAGCCAAGTCGCCCTAAAAATGACCTACGAGCAGTACTTC	CASSQVALKMTYEQYF
TRBV6-5	few	TRBJ1-6	-	TGTGCCAGCACCACGGGGGGAAGAAATTCACCCCTCCACTTT	CASTTGGRNSPLHF
TRBV7-9	few	TRBJ1-2	-	TGTGCCAGCAGCCCGAGGGGGTCTAGGAATTCCTATGGCTACACCTTC	CASSPRGSRNSYGYTF
TRBV10-1	-	TRBJ1-5	-	TGCGCCAGCAGTGTGGCTCCCAATCAGCCCCAGCATTTT	CASSVAPNQPQHF
TRBV11-2	once	TRBJ2-3	TRBD2	TGTGCCAGCAGCCAACTAGCGGGAGCGCCAGATACGCAGTATTTT	CASSQLAGAPDTQYF
TRBV5-6	-	TRBJ1-6	TRBD1	TGTGCCAGCAGCGCAGACAGGGGACTCAATTATTCACCCCTCCACTTT	CASSADRGLNYSPLHF
TRBV9	-	TRBJ1-2	-	TGTGCCAGCAGCTCTTACACCACTAACTATGGCTACACCTTC	CASSSYTTNYGYTF
TRBV11-3	-	TRBJ2-6	TRBD1	TGTGCCAGCAGCCCAGAGACAGGGTACGAGATCCACTCTGGGGCCAACGTCCTGACTTTC	CASSPETGYEIHSGANVLTF
TRBV5-5	-	TRBJ1-5	TRBD1	TGTGCCAGCAGCCTGGGACAGGCCCAGGTTGGAAATCAGCCCCAGCATTTT	CASSLGQAQVGNQPQHF
TRBV11-2	-	TRBJ2-7	-	TGTGCCACGGGGGGCCCCTACGAGCAGTACTTC	CATGGPYEQYF
TRBV4-1	-	TRBJ1-5	-	TGCGCCAGCAGCTCTCCGGGGATAAATCAGCCCCAGCATTTT	CASSSPGINQPQHF
TRBV5-6	-	TRBJ1-5	TRBD1	TGTGCCAGCAGCTCCCGGGACAGGGGGCGCGGAAGCAATCAGCCCCAGCATTTT	CASSSRDRGRGSNQPQHF
TRBV7-7	-	TRBJ2-2	TRBD2	TGTGCTAGCAGCTTAGCGGGAAGGGGCCTTGGCGGGGAGCTGTTTTTT	CASSLAGRGLGGELFF
TRBV18	few	TRBJ1-4	-	TGTGCCAGCTCACCTGCCGGGGAAGGTGAAAAACTGTTTTTT	CASSPAGEGEKLFF
TRBV19	-	TRBJ2-5	TRBD2	TGTGCCAGTAGTATTTACGCGGGGGGAGAGACCCAGTACTTC	CASSIYAGGETQYF
TRBV9	-	TRBJ1-2	-	TGTGCCAGCAGCGTAGCTGAGTCACCCTATTATGGCTACACCTTC	CASSVAESPYYGYTF
TRBV18	-	TRBJ1-2	-	TGTGCCAGCGCGTTCACGGGCCAGGGTGGTGGCTACACCTTC	CASAFTGQGGGYTF
TRBV4-1	-	TRBJ1-4	-	TGCGCCAGCAGCCAAGCTGTTCAGGGGCCTAGACTTGCAACTAATGAAAAACTGTTTTTT	CASSQAVQGPRLATNEKLFF
TRBV7-9	-	TRBJ1-5	-	TGTGCCAGCAGCTCGGGGGGGCTTCTTGGGGGCAATCAGCCCCAGCATTTT	CASSSGGLLGGNQPQHF
TRBV20-1	-	TRBJ2-3	-	TGCAGTGCTAGGGAGGGAGATACGCAGTATTTT	CSAREGDTQYF